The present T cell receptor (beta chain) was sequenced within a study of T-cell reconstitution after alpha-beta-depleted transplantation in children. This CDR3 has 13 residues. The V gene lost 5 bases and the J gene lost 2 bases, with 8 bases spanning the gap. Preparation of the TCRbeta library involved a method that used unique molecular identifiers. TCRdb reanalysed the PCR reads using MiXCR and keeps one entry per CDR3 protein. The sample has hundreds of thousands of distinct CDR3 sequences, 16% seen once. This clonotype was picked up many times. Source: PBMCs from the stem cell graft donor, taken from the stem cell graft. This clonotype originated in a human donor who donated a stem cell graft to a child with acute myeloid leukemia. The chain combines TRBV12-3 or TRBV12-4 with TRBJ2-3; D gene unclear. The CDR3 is CASSVSYTDTQYF. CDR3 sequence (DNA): TGTGCCAGCAGTGTGAGCTACACAGATACGCAGTATTTT.